A selection of T cell receptor beta chains follows, all from one sample in a study of blood T cell repertoires in COVID-19. Here immunoSEQ multiplex PCR was the method, and the copy in TCRdb shows in-frame clones only, minus some. The profile shows over 110,000 clones, about 90% of them singletons. Sequenced sample: PBMCs or T cells enriched from blood (not recorded which). The origin of the receptors is a man in his sixties who had recovered from COVID-19. Each CDR3 is given with its conserved first and last residue. A D gene is named only where the DNA matches it firmly. Size tells how often a clone was seen (once, few, many) or the class of an expanded clone, and some rows leave it out.

j_gene | v_gene | abundance | d_gene | CDR3aa | CDR3nt
TRBJ2-7 | TRBV2 | . | TRBD1 | CASTPGQGAYEQYF | TGTGCCAGCACCCCGGGACAGGGAGCCTACGAGCAGTACTTC
TRBJ2-2 | TRBV7-8 | . | TRBD2 | CASSLVGLGLAGELFF | TGTGCCAGCAGCTTAGTGGGACTAGGACTAGCCGGGGAGCTGTTTTTT
TRBJ2-1 | TRBV15 | . | . | CATSRDSLGGVYNEQFF | TGTGCCACCAGCAGAGACTCCCTGGGAGGTGTCTACAATGAGCAGTTCTTC
TRBJ1-6 | TRBV6-1 | . | . | CASSERGGREGSPLHF | TGTGCCAGCAGTGAAAGAGGCGGCAGGGAGGGATCACCCCTCCACTTT
TRBJ1-2 | TRBV5-4 | . | TRBD1 | CASSQGARGGYTF | TGTGCCAGCAGTCAGGGGGCTCGGGGTGGCTACACCTTC
TRBJ2-1 | TRBV6-4 | once | . | CARSLGSPSHEQFF | TGTGCCAGGTCCTTAGGGTCTCCTAGCCATGAGCAGTTCTTC
TRBJ2-1 | TRBV10-1 | . | TRBD2 | CASSESSGSSYNEQFF | TGCGCCAGCAGTGAATCTAGCGGGAGCTCCTACAATGAGCAGTTCTTC
TRBJ2-7 | TRBV15 | . | TRBD1 | CATSRGQGAGEQYF | TGTGCCACCAGCAGGGGACAGGGGGCGGGCGAGCAGTACTTC
TRBJ2-3 | TRBV4-1 | . | . | CASSQGSWLINSTDTQYF | TGCGCCAGCAGCCAAGGTAGCTGGCTGATAAATAGCACAGATACGCAGTATTTT
TRBJ1-5 | TRBV16 | . | TRBD1 | CASSHRDRDQPQHF | TGTGCCAGCAGCCACCGGGACAGAGATCAGCCCCAGCATTTT
TRBJ1-5 | TRBV3-1/TRBV3-2 | . | . | CASSPASGPRGNQPQHF | TGTGCCAGCAGCCCCGCCTCCGGCCCACGGGGCAATCAGCCCCAGCATTTT
TRBJ1-2 | TRBV6-5 | few | . | CASGVGQLYGYTF | TGTGCCAGCGGGGTTGGACAGCTCTATGGCTACACCTTC
TRBJ1-5 | TRBV24-1 | . | . | CATSDSGPNQPQHF | TGTGCCACCAGTGATTCAGGGCCCAATCAGCCCCAGCATTTT
TRBJ2-3 | TRBV10-1 | . | TRBD2 | CASSRLASDTQYF | TGCGCCAGCTCCCGACTAGCCTCAGATACGCAGTATTTT
TRBJ1-3 | TRBV28 | . | . | CASSRPDLGGNTIYF | TGTGCCAGCAGTCGCCCGGACTTAGGTGGAAACACCATATATTTT
TRBJ2-7 | TRBV28 | . | . | CASTSGLYEQYF | TGTGCCAGCACTTCGGGTCTCTACGAGCAGTACTTC
TRBJ1-2 | TRBV29-1 | . | TRBD1 | CSVAGTGAHGYTF | TGCAGCGTTGCCGGGACAGGGGCTCACGGCTACACCTTC
TRBJ1-1 | TRBV29-1 | . | . | CSVEIGGAQAFF | TGCAGCGTTGAAATCGGGGGGGCCCAAGCTTTCTTT
TRBJ2-7 | TRBV15 | . | TRBD1 | CATSTPNRGRYEQYF | TGTGCCACCAGCACCCCGAACAGGGGGCGGTACGAGCAGTACTTC
TRBJ1-1 | TRBV4-2 | . | . | CASSKTGGNTEAFF | TGTGCCAGCAGCAAAACCGGGGGGAACACTGAAGCTTTCTTT
TRBJ2-7 | TRBV3-1/TRBV3-2 | . | TRBD2 | CASSHQSGGNEQYF | TGTGCCAGCAGCCATCAGAGCGGGGGGAACGAGCAGTACTTC
TRBJ1-2 | TRBV3-1/TRBV3-2 | . | . | CASSLLGTSGYTF | TGTGCCAGCAGCCTACTAGGGACATCTGGCTACACCTTC
TRBJ1-1 | TRBV7-8 | . | TRBD1 | CASSSQGQGTEAFF | TGTGCCAGCAGCTCACAAGGACAGGGCACTGAAGCTTTCTTT
TRBJ2-7 | TRBV11-1 | . | . | CASSSGTSGEQYF | TGTGCCAGCAGCTCCGGGACTTCTGGCGAGCAGTACTTC
TRBJ2-5 | TRBV5-4 | . | TRBD2 | CASSPTLAGYQETQYF | TGTGCCAGCAGCCCGACTCTAGCGGGGTACCAAGAGACCCAGTACTTC
TRBJ2-7 | TRBV6-5 | . | TRBD1 | CASSYSTGATYEQYF | TGTGCCAGCAGTTACTCGACAGGGGCCACATACGAGCAGTACTTC
TRBJ2-1 | TRBV19 | . | TRBD2 | CASSIGASGRSEQFF | TGTGCCAGTAGTATAGGCGCTAGCGGGAGGAGCGAGCAGTTCTTC
TRBJ2-7 | TRBV3-1/TRBV3-2 | . | TRBD1 | CASSQGQVSYEQYF | TGTGCCAGCAGCCAGGGACAGGTCTCCTACGAGCAGTACTTC
TRBJ2-7 | TRBV27 | . | . | CASRQQGGAYEQYF | TGTGCCAGCAGACAACAGGGGGGGGCCTACGAGCAGTACTTC
TRBJ2-2 | TRBV3-1/TRBV3-2 | . | TRBD2 | CASSPLAGGLPGELFF | TGTGCCAGCAGCCCCCTAGCGGGGGGCCTCCCCGGGGAGCTGTTTTTT
TRBJ2-5 | TRBV5-1 | . | TRBD2 | CASSLGLAGGYQETQYF | TGCGCCAGCAGCCTAGGACTAGCGGGGGGATATCAAGAGACCCAGTACTTC
TRBJ2-2 | TRBV7-9 | . | . | CASSPPTGHSNPGELFF | TGTGCCAGCAGTCCCCCGACGGGACATTCAAACCCCGGGGAGCTGTTTTTT
TRBJ2-2 | TRBV2 | . | . | CASSQQGTGELFF | TGTGCCAGCAGTCAACAGGGTACCGGGGAGCTGTTTTTT
TRBJ1-2 | TRBV4-1 | . | . | CASSLRQAGGHGYTF | TGCGCCAGCAGCCTCCGACAGGCCGGGGGGCATGGCTACACCTTC
TRBJ1-1 | TRBV6-6 | . | . | CASQSLNTEAFF | TGTGCCAGTCAAAGCCTCAACACTGAAGCTTTCTTT
TRBJ2-7 | TRBV19 | . | . | CASSATQGYEQYF | TGTGCCAGTAGTGCCACCCAGGGGTACGAGCAGTACTTC
TRBJ1-1 | TRBV6-5 | few | TRBD1 | CASSYSRTGASPAFF | TGTGCCAGCAGTTACTCACGGACAGGGGCCTCGCCAGCTTTCTTT
TRBJ1-1 | TRBV18 | . | TRBD1 | CASSPVDLDRVGDTEAFF | TGTGCCAGCTCACCGGTCGACCTGGACAGGGTGGGGGACACTGAAGCTTTCTTT
TRBJ2-3 | TRBV5-4 | once | . | CASRPAIAGTDTQYF | TGTGCCAGCAGACCAGCTATAGCTGGCACAGATACGCAGTATTTT
TRBJ1-2 | TRBV19 | . | . | CASSIERRYGYTF | TGTGCCAGTAGTATAGAGAGAAGATATGGCTACACCTTC
TRBJ1-1 | TRBV29-1 | . | . | CSLCTRGGAEAFF | TGCAGCCTCTGCACGCGGGGAGGGGCTGAAGCTTTCTTT
TRBJ1-2 | TRBV16 | . | TRBD1 | CASSQSMTGEFYGYTF | TGTGCCAGCAGCCAATCGATGACAGGGGAGTTCTATGGCTACACCTTC
TRBJ2-7 | TRBV24-1 | . | . | CATSEPDRPGEQYF | TGTGCCACCAGTGAGCCGGACAGACCCGGGGAGCAGTACTTC